A single T cell receptor beta chain is shown here with its context. Its antigen is as yet unknown. This sample was included in a study of cytomegalovirus exposure and HLA in healthy donors. Notes on the study in general: The authors listed approximately 150 TCR beta chains as cytomegalovirus-associated. Most observed TCR sequences were rare, whereas some public TCRs were detected in many donors. It was reported that the classifier diagnosed cytomegalovirus status with high specificity and sensitivity in both the original and validation cohorts.

The germline V gene encodes CDR1 SNHLY and CDR2 FYNNEI. The ends were cut back, 3 bases at V and 12 bases at J, with 11 bases in the middle. The CDR3 extends over 11 amino acids. The donors were members of the roughly 120-subject validation cohort (separate from the approximately 650-subject first cohort). Data came from immunoSEQ multiplex PCR; TCRdb stores just in-frame clones and leaves some out. The sample shows approximately 110,000 clones, 85% to 90% of them seen only once. V usage is TRBV2 and J usage is TRBJ1-2; D is unclear. Input material: PBMCs. The source of this sequence is a woman between 18 and 29 years old in good health and CMV-seropositive. CDR3 sequence: CASSDGVKDTF. The DNA for the CDR3 is TGTGCCAGCAGTGACGGGGTGAAAGACACCTTC.